Shown below are 18 T cell receptor beta chains from a single sample sequenced in a study of blood T cell repertoires in COVID-19. The data were produced by immunoSEQ multiplex PCR, yet TCRdb's version contains in-frame clones alone and is incomplete. The sample contains roughly 500,000 clones, 70% to 90% of which appear only once. The sequencing input was peripheral blood. These receptor sequences come from a human donor in a cohort sampled during active COVID-19.

The table lists this clone with a few counts. In nucleotides, the CDR3 is TGCGCCAGCACTTGGACAGGGGGCTCCTACGAGCAGTACTTC. Its translation: CASTWTGGSYEQYF. The gene calls are TRBV5-1 and TRBJ2-7; TRBD1 matches 10 bases. Germline V gene data show CDR1 as SGHRS and CDR2 as YFSETQ. There are 14 residues in the CDR3. Trimming cost V 6 bases and J 0 bases; bases outside gene matches: 3.

The V call is TRBV5-1, the J call TRBJ1-2; possible D gene TRBD1, 5 bases. This CDR3 region has 13 residues. Germline V gives CDR1 SGHRS, CDR2 YFSETQ. V was cut by 4 bases and J by 10 bases, with 17 bases left in between. CDR3 residues: CASSLDTGVVYTF. For the CDR3, the DNA is TGCGCCAGCAGCCTGGATACAGGTGTTGTCTACACCTTC.

The rearrangement uses TRBV19 and TRBJ2-7, with D perhaps TRBD1 (5 bases). Germline CDR1 LNHDA, CDR2 SQIVND (reference sequence). V lost 4 bases and J 2 bases, leaving 12 bases between the germline ends. The CDR3 has 14 amino acids. In DNA, the CDR3 is TGTGCCAGTAGTACGACAGTCCACGCCTACGAGCAGTACTTC. Protein sequence: CASSTTVHAYEQYF.

In its sample, this clone was seen a few times. The V call is TRBV13, the J call TRBJ1-1; tentatively, D is TRBD1 (5 bases). Germline V gene lookup returns CDR1 PRHDT and CDR2 FYEKMQ (reference sequence). The CDR3 has 14 residues. Trimming took 6 bases from V and 5 from J, leaving 16 bases between them. The CDR3 loop reads CASRILYTGTEAFF. CDR3 coding DNA: TGTGCCAGCAGGATCCTATATACAGGTACTGAAGCTTTCTTT.

This rearrangement joins TRBV19 to TRBJ2-7, with D maybe TRBD1 (6 bases). Germline loops: CDR1 LNHDA, CDR2 SQIVND (reference sequence). This CDR3 has 14 residues. V was cut by 3 bases and J by 6 bases, with 15 bases left in between. The CDR3 nucleotides are TGTGCCAGTAGTATTGAAATGGGGGCGGGCGAGCAGTACTTC. It is translated as CASSIEMGAGEQYF.

The chain carries TRBV9 and TRBJ1-2, with D possibly matching TRBD1 (6 bases). Germline loops: CDR1 SGDLS, CDR2 YYNGEE. The CDR3 spans 12 residues. Trimming shortened V by 4 bases and J by 4 bases, and 8 bases separated the two germline ends. This CDR3 reads CASSRTVYGYTF. The CDR3 DNA reads as TGTGCCAGCAGCCGGACAGTCTATGGCTACACCTTC.

This clone appeared a single time. The rearrangement links TRBV27 to TRBJ1-2; 9 bases agree with TRBD1. V shed 5 bases and J 7 bases; nucleotides not matched to a gene: 5. CDR1 is MNHEY, CDR2 SMNVEV, per germline (reference sequence). The CDR3 consists of 13 residues. The CDR3 bases are TGTGCCAGCAGTCTGGACAGGGGCACTGGCTACACCTTC. Translating it yields CASSLDRGTGYTF.

This clone was found once. V usage is TRBV30 and J usage is TRBJ2-1; 9 nucleotides line up with TRBD1. The CDR3 is made up of 14 amino acids. Looked up from germline, CDR1 is GTSNPN and CDR2 is SVGIG (reference sequence). V was pared by 1 base and J by 6 bases, with 4 bases of the junction left unmatched. The CDR3 region is CAWSGQGVFNEQFF. The CDR3 coding sequence is TGTGCCTGGAGTGGACAGGGGGTATTCAATGAGCAGTTCTTC.

With regard to this clone: It is likely a read error, because the conserved phenylalanine at the end of the CDR3 is missing. It is unclear where the CDR3 begins or ends on the DNA, so no DNA is shown, and the CDR3 is as TCRdb lists it. This chain links TRBV7-2 with TRBJ2-7; the table's D gene call, TRBD2, was not cross checked with the DNA. From its first to its last residue, the CDR3 has 8 amino acids. CDR1 and CDR2 (germline): SGHTA, FQGNSA. CDR3 amino acids: CASSLVED.

This chain joins TRBV5-6 and TRBJ2-7, with no clear D. Per germline, CDR1 SGHDT and CDR2 YYEEEE. The CDR3 contains 14 residues. V gave up 2 bases and J gave up 1 base, with 10 bases separating them. The CDR3 sequence is CASSFIPESYEQYF. CDR3 coding DNA: TGTGCCAGCAGCTTCATTCCCGAGTCCTACGAGCAGTACTTC.

This clone has more than one count but fewer than ten. The rearrangement links TRBV3-1 (or the pseudogene TRBV3-2) to TRBJ2-7; 12 nucleotides line up with TRBD2. The CDR3 is 15 residues long. Losses at the gene ends were 1 base for V and 6 bases for J; bases not matched to a gene: 4. The V gene's germline CDR1 is LGHDT and CDR2 YNNKEL (reference sequence). This chain's CDR3 is CASSQARLAGVEQYF. The CDR3 bases are TGTGCCAGCAGCCAAGCGAGACTAGCGGGAGTCGAGCAGTACTTC.

This sequence joins TRBV5-1 and TRBJ2-1, with TRBD1 as a possible D gene (6 bases). The germline V gene has CDR1 SGHRS and CDR2 YFSETQ. The CDR3 runs to 16 residues. Trimming removed 4 bases at V and 4 bases at J, with 18 bases between. The CDR3 spells CASSTGTAFTYNEQFF. CDR3 nucleotides: TGCGCCAGCAGCACAGGGACGGCGTTCACTTACAATGAGCAGTTCTTC.

V is TRBV30 and J is TRBJ1-5, with D possibly TRBD1 on 6 matching bases. The CDR3 is made up of 13 amino acids. The V end lost 3 bases, the J end lost 4 bases, and 10 bases lay between the germline ends. CDR1 is GTSNPN, CDR2 SVGIG, per germline (reference sequence). CDR3 sequence: CAWRRQANQPQHF. In DNA, the CDR3 is TGTGCCTGGAGGAGACAGGCAAATCAGCCCCAGCATTTT.

This clone has just one count. The CDR3 DNA is TGTGCCAGCAGTGACTCGAACTGCGCGGGCCATAGAGCTTACGAGCAGTACTTC. The encoded protein is CASSDSNCAGHRAYEQYF. The chain employs TRBV6-4 and TRBJ2-7, with a tentative D call TRBD2 (5 bases). The CDR3 contains 18 residues. V shed 0 bases and J shed 4 bases, with 22 bases lying between them. Germline V lookup: CDR1 MRHNA, CDR2 SNTAGT.

The chain combines TRBV29-1 with TRBJ1-3; 9 nucleotides agree with TRBD1. V shed 6 bases, J shed 2 bases, and the junction held 2 bases outside the gene matches. CDR3 length: 13 amino acids. Germline CDR1 reads SQVTM; CDR2 reads ANQGSEA. The CDR3, as DNA: TGCAGCGTGGGACAGGGTGCTGGAAACACCATATATTTT. This gives the protein CSVGQGAGNTIYF.

CDR3 amino acids: CASRGETGGVETQYF. The CDR3 DNA sequence: TGTGCCAGCAGGGGAGAGACAGGGGGCGTAGAGACCCAGTACTTC. The chain carries TRBV5-4 and TRBJ2-5, with 10 nucleotides matching TRBD1. CDR1 is SGHNT, CDR2 YYREEE, per germline (reference sequence). This CDR3 comprises 15 residues. Trimming took 5 bases from V and 4 from J; bases not matched to a gene: 8. The whole variable domain, filled in from reference TRBV5-4 and TRBJ2-5, reads ETGVTQSPTHLIKTRGQQVTLRCSSQSGHNTVSWYQQALGQGPQFIFQYYREEENGRGNFPPRFSGLQFPNYSSELNVNALELDDSALYLCASRGETGGVETQYFGPGTRLLVL.

V gene TRBV7-6 combines with J gene TRBJ2-7, with 13 bases lining up with TRBD2. The CDR3 runs 15 residues. Trimming cost V 5 bases and J 0 bases; bases outside gene matches: 1. CDR1 is SGHVS and CDR2 is FNYEAQ in the germline V gene. The CDR3 bases are TGTGCCAGCAGCCGGACTAGCGGGAGCTCCTACGAGCAGTACTTC. Translating it yields CASSRTSGSSYEQYF.

On this clone itself: This sample also contains other DNA sequences that code for the same CDR3. This rearrangement joins TRBV2 to TRBJ2-7; maybe TRBD1 (5 bases). Trimming pared 4 bases from V and 3 bases from J, leaving 13 bases between. The germline gives CDR1 SNHLY, CDR2 FYNNEI. The CDR3 has 14 residues. The CDR3 DNA follows: TGTGCCAGCAGTGTTGAAACAGGTAGCTACGAGCAGTACTTC. Translation: CASSVETGSYEQYF.